The 29 T cell receptor beta chains below come from one sample, sequenced in a study of T cell repertoires in cytomegalovirus infection. TCRdb processed the reads anew with MiXCR; each CDR3 protein has one entry. The sample holds approximately 910,000 distinct CDR3 sequences, 30% to 40% seen once. No antigen has been assigned to these receptors. Sequencing used cultured CD8+ T cells from PBMCs, obtained from culture after CMV antigen stimulation. The source is a human donor in good health (CMV status not recorded). Some clones in this sample may be carry-over from other donors' samples.

This clonotype was counted between two and nine times. V and J are TRBV14 and TRBJ1-2; the D gene is possibly TRBD1 (6 bases). This CDR3 is built from 15 residues. Germline loops: CDR1 SGHDN, CDR2 FVKESK. V was shortened by 0 bases and J by 4 bases, with 12 bases between the two germline ends. DNA for the CDR3: TGTGCCAGCAGCCAAGAGCACAGGGACCCCTATGGCTACACCTTC. Protein: CASSQEHRDPYGYTF.

Notes on this clonotype: A much larger clonotype is one base distant, so this may be a read error. The chain uses TRBV19 and TRBJ2-1; 8 nucleotides align to TRBD1. CDR1 is LNHDA, CDR2 SQIVND, per germline (reference sequence). The CDR3 is 12 amino acids. V lost 10 bases and J lost 6; bases outside the gene matches: 5. The CDR3 reads CANTTGGNEQFF. In DNA form, the CDR3 reads TGTGCCAACACAACAGGGGGCAATGAGCAGTTCTTC.

The chain combines TRBV13 with TRBJ2-2; 7 bases are a match to TRBD1. The CDR3 contains 17 residues. V lost 5 bases to trimming and J lost 3 bases; unmatched junction nucleotides: 12. CDR1 is PRHDT and CDR2 is FYEKMQ in the germline V gene (reference sequence). The CDR3 DNA reads TGTGCCAGCAGCATAATTCACGGGGACAGAGACACCGGGGAGCTGTTTTTT. Translation: CASSIIHGDRDTGELFF.

This chain joins TRBV29-1 and TRBJ2-3; 8 nucleotides align to TRBD1. The CDR3 is 16 residues long. Trimming at V came to 6 bases and at J to 4 bases, leaving 15 bases not matched to a gene. The germline CDR1 and CDR2 sequences are SQVTM and ANQGSEA. The CDR3 protein is CSVEVTGDPRADTQYF. As DNA, the CDR3 is TGCAGCGTCGAGGTGACAGGGGACCCTCGGGCAGATACGCAGTATTTT.

In this sample, this clonotype turned up a few times. The chain links TRBV27 to TRBJ1-2; D call uncertain. This CDR3 has 13 amino acids. Germline CDR1 MNHEY, CDR2 SMNVEV (reference sequence). Trimming took 8 bases from V and 7 from J, leaving 17 bases between them. The CDR3 is CASRAREPGGYTF. For the CDR3, the DNA is TGTGCCAGCCGTGCCCGGGAACCGGGTGGCTACACCTTC.

This clonotype was counted only a few times. This chain links TRBV6-8 with TRBJ2-2, with a tentative D call TRBD1 (5 bases). V shed 8 bases and J shed 0 bases, with 10 bases lying between them. The CDR3 is made up of 14 amino acids. The V gene's germline CDR1 is MNHGY and CDR2 SAAAGT. The CDR3: CASAPGTNTGELFF. DNA of the CDR3: TGTGCCAGCGCTCCAGGGACGAACACCGGGGAGCTGTTTTTT.

The chain uses TRBV5-4 and TRBJ2-3; 8 positions agree with TRBD1. Looked up from germline, CDR1 is SGHNT and CDR2 is YYREEE (reference sequence). The V and J ends lost 3 bases and 0 bases, in that order; junction bases with no gene match: 12. There are 18 residues in the CDR3. CDR3 loop: CASSSHTGGRYSTDTQYF. CDR3 bases: TGTGCCAGCAGCTCCCATACAGGGGGAAGATATAGCACAGATACGCAGTATTTT.

In its sample, this clonotype was seen a few times. This chain connects TRBV5-4 to TRBJ1-1; weak D call: TRBD1 (5 bases). The germline V and J ends were trimmed by 0 bases and 10 bases, with 13 bases remaining between them. The CDR3 extends over 13 amino acids. Germline CDR1 SGHNT, CDR2 YYREEE (reference sequence). This CDR3 is CASSLESGPGAFF. DNA for the CDR3: TGTGCCAGCAGCTTGGAGTCGGGACCCGGAGCTTTCTTT. Complete variable domain (other parts from reference TRBV5-4 and TRBJ1-1): ETGVTQSPTHLIKTRGQQVTLRCSSQSGHNTVSWYQQALGQGPQFIFQYYREEENGRGNFPPRFSGLQFPNYSSELNVNALELDDSALYLCASSLESGPGAFFGQGTRLTVV.

CDR3 bases: TGTGCCAGCAGCTTAGCGTCTGGTCTCGCTTTCTTT. It specifies CASSLASGLAFF. This sequence joins TRBV7-6 and TRBJ1-1, with D hard to call. V was cut by 0 bases and J by 11 bases, with 10 bases left in between. CDR3 length equals 12 residues. Germline V CDR1 and CDR2: SGHVS, FNYEAQ.

The gene calls are TRBV2 and TRBJ2-5; D may be TRBD2 (6 bases). The V end was cut by 6 bases, the J end by 1 base, with 15 bases between. There are 15 residues in the CDR3. Per germline, CDR1 SNHLY and CDR2 FYNNEI. CDR3 sequence (DNA): TGTGCCAGCAGAGACGCCGCGGGACTCCAAGAGACCCAGTACTTC. This sequence encodes CASRDAAGLQETQYF. The whole variable domain, filled in from reference TRBV2 and TRBJ2-5, reads EPEVTQTPSHQVTQMGQEVILRCVPISNHLYFYWYRQILGQKVEFLVSFYNNEISEKSEIFDDQFSVERPDGSNFTLKIRSTKLEDSAMYFCASRDAAGLQETQYFGPGTRLLVL.

The CDR3 coding sequence is TGTGCCAGCAGCGTAGAGGGGACACCAGATCAGCCCCAGCATTTT. Translation: CASSVEGTPDQPQHF. The chain links TRBV9 to TRBJ1-5, with a tentative D call TRBD1 (6 bases). The CDR3 covers 15 residues. The V end lost 0 bases, the J end lost 5 bases, and 12 bases lay between the germline ends. Germline assignment: CDR1 SGDLS and CDR2 YYNGEE.

The chain employs TRBV27 and TRBJ2-5; D gene uncertain. The CDR3 consists of 13 residues. The germline V gene encodes CDR1 MNHEY and CDR2 SMNVEV (reference sequence). Trimming took 3 bases from V and 6 from J, leaving 11 bases between them. The CDR3 loop is CASSFGPRQTQYF. In DNA form, the CDR3 reads TGTGCCAGCAGTTTCGGGCCTCGCCAGACCCAGTACTTC.

The chain employs TRBV7-8 and TRBJ1-5; 10 nucleotides agree with TRBD1. This CDR3 has 17 residues. Germline V lookup: CDR1 SGHVS, CDR2 FQNEAQ. The V and J ends lost 5 bases and 0 bases, in that order; junction bases with no gene match: 7. CDR3 sequence: CASSPRGQGNSNQPQHF. DNA for the CDR3: TGTGCCAGCAGCCCAAGGGGACAGGGGAATAGCAATCAGCCCCAGCATTTT.

This clonotype was counted only a few times. The chain has TRBV28 and TRBJ2-3, with D possibly being TRBD1 (6 bases). The CDR3 extends over 19 amino acids. V gave up 0 bases and J gave up 1 base, with 20 bases separating them. Per germline, CDR1 MDHEN and CDR2 SYDVKM. The CDR3 DNA sequence: TGTGCCAGCAGTTTATGGGGTCAGTTGGGGGCAGGGGGCACAGATACGCAGTATTTT. Translated, it gives CASSLWGQLGAGGTDTQYF.

The chain joins TRBV19 to TRBJ1-5; tentatively, D is TRBD1 (5 bases). Germline-derived CDR1 and CDR2 are LNHDA and SQIVND (reference sequence). This CDR3 spans 14 amino acids. V lost 1 base to trimming and J lost 4 bases, with 8 bases between them. CDR3: CASSIAQANQPQHF. CDR3 nucleotides: TGTGCCAGTAGTATAGCACAGGCTAATCAGCCCCAGCATTTT.

There are a few counts of this clonotype. The rearrangement uses TRBV12-3 or TRBV12-4 and TRBJ1-5, with D hard to call. V was clipped by 7 bases and J by 2 bases, with 9 bases between them. This CDR3 spans 13 amino acids. The CDR3 loop is CASTEGGNQPQHF. In nucleotides, the CDR3 is TGTGCCAGCACTGAGGGAGGCAATCAGCCCCAGCATTTT.

This clonotype was seen only once. This may be a read error: a much more frequent sequence differs by one nucleotide. This chain connects TRBV7-2 to TRBJ2-1; 10 bases line up with TRBD2. The CDR3 totals 15 residues. The J segment lost 5 bases and the V segment lost 5 bases, leaving 6 bases of the junction unmatched. Germline values: CDR1 SGHTA, CDR2 FQGNSA. The CDR3 DNA follows: TGTGCCAGCAGCCATAGCGGGGGGCGTAACAATGAGCAGTTCTTC. This gives the protein CASSHSGGRNNEQFF.

This clonotype showed up many times. V usage is TRBV19 and J usage is TRBJ1-5; D unresolved. This CDR3 is built from 15 residues. Germline assignment: CDR1 LNHDA and CDR2 SQIVND (reference sequence). The V end lost 3 bases, the J end lost 0 bases, and 9 bases lay between the germline ends. This CDR3 is CASSITGYSNQPQHF. The CDR3 DNA sequence: TGTGCCAGTAGTATTACCGGATATAGCAATCAGCCCCAGCATTTT. Full variable domain (remainder filled in from reference TRBV19 and TRBJ1-5): DGGITQSPKYLFRKEGQNVTLSCEQNLNHDAMYWYRQDPGQGLRLIYYSQIVNDFQKGDIAEGYSVSREKKESFPLTVTSAQKNPTAFYLCASSITGYSNQPQHFGDGTRLSIL.

This clonotype has just a few counts. V usage is TRBV6-5 and J usage is TRBJ2-5, with TRBD1 matching 7 bases. The CDR3 is 15 residues long. V shed 2 bases, J shed 0 bases, and the junction held 3 bases outside the gene matches. Germline V gene lookup returns CDR1 MNHEY and CDR2 SVGAGI. This CDR3 reads CASSYVGQYQETQYF. CDR3 nucleotide sequence: TGTGCCAGCAGTTACGTGGGACAGTACCAAGAGACCCAGTACTTC.

The chain uses TRBV28 and TRBJ1-2; the match to TRBD1 covers 7 bases. The V gene end was trimmed by 6 bases and the J gene end by 4 bases; junction bases not matched to a gene: 8. This CDR3 region has 14 residues. CDR1 and CDR2 (germline): MDHEN, SYDVKM. CDR3 residues: CASSPIQGIYGYTF. CDR3 in DNA: TGTGCCAGCAGCCCGATACAGGGGATCTATGGCTACACCTTC.

This rearrangement joins TRBV7-9 to TRBJ2-4; a possible D gene is TRBD2 (7 bases). Germline CDR1 SEHNR, CDR2 FQNEAQ (reference sequence). CDR3 length equals 18 residues. V was pared by 3 bases and J by 6 bases, with 24 bases between. The chain's CDR3 is CASSFVRGAGEERNIQYF. The CDR3, as DNA: TGTGCCAGCAGCTTTGTCCGGGGGGCTGGGGAGGAGAGAAACATTCAGTACTTC. Together with reference TRBV7-9 and TRBJ2-4, the CDR3 gives the full variable domain: DTGVSQNPRHKITKRGQNVTFRCDPISEHNRLYWYRQTLGQGPEFLTYFQNEAQLEKSRLLSDRFSAERPKGSFSTLEIQRTEQGDSAMYLCASSFVRGAGEERNIQYFGAGTRLSVL.

The chain employs TRBV27 and TRBJ1-6, with D possibly being TRBD1 (6 bases). Germline V gives CDR1 MNHEY, CDR2 SMNVEV (reference sequence). The CDR3 covers 14 residues. Trimming cost V 2 bases and J 11 bases, with 13 bases left between them. The CDR3 DNA is TGTGCCAGCAGTTTAGGGGGCTCGGGGACACCCCTCCACTTT. Translating it yields CASSLGGSGTPLHF.

The rearrangement uses TRBV7-9 and TRBJ1-4; 7 nucleotides match TRBD1. This CDR3 is built from 16 residues. The germline gives CDR1 SEHNR, CDR2 FQNEAQ (reference sequence). The V segment lost 5 bases and the J segment 7 bases; nucleotides outside the gene matches: 13. This chain's CDR3 is CASSPGGTRDREKLFF. The CDR3 DNA reads as TGTGCCAGCAGCCCAGGGGGAACAAGGGACCGTGAAAAACTGTTTTTT.

The rearrangement uses TRBV14 and TRBJ2-3; 7 nucleotides agree with TRBD1. The germline CDR1 and CDR2 sequences are SGHDN and FVKESK. Trimming cost V 4 bases and J 7 bases; bases outside gene matches: 8. CDR3 length: 14 amino acids. The CDR3 DNA sequence: TGTGCCAGCAGCCTTCGGACAGGACAGAATACGCAGTATTTT. Protein sequence: CASSLRTGQNTQYF.

There are a few counts of this clonotype. The CDR3 reads CASKTRTDNEKLFF. As DNA, the CDR3 is TGTGCCAGTAAAACCAGAACAGACAACGAAAAACTGTTTTTT. The chain is built from TRBV19 and TRBJ1-4; D is unresolved. The V and J ends lost 7 bases and 8 bases respectively, with 17 bases between them. The length of the CDR3 is 14 residues. CDR1 and CDR2 (germline): LNHDA, SQIVND (reference sequence).

V and J are TRBV7-8 and TRBJ2-3; D is unclear. CDR1 is SGHVS and CDR2 is FQNEAQ in the germline V gene. The germline V and J ends were trimmed by 4 bases and 0 bases, with 11 bases remaining between them. CDR3 length: 15 residues. In DNA, the CDR3 is TGTGCCAGCAGCTCGTCGTTAATCAGCACAGATACGCAGTATTTT. This encodes CASSSSLISTDTQYF. Full variable domain (outside the CDR3, taken from reference TRBV7-8 and TRBJ2-3): GAGVSQSPRYKVAKRGQDVALRCDPISGHVSLFWYQQALGQGPEFLTYFQNEAQLDKSGLPSDRFFAERPEGSVSTLKIQRTQQEDSAVYLCASSSSLISTDTQYFGPGTRLTVL.

This chain joins TRBV7-9 and TRBJ2-1; D is tentatively TRBD1 or TRBD2 (6 bases each). CDR1 and CDR2 (germline): SEHNR, FQNEAQ (reference sequence). The CDR3 consists of 17 residues. The V end was cut by 5 bases, the J end by 6 bases, with 23 bases between. CDR3 loop: CASSRGGGQIRGNEQFF. The CDR3 bases are TGTGCCAGCAGCCGAGGGGGAGGACAGATTCGGGGCAATGAGCAGTTCTTC.

CDR3 in amino acids: CASSFTPYYEQYV. The DNA of the CDR3 is TGTGCCAGCAGTTTCACCCCTTATTACGAGCAGTACGTC. J is TRBJ2-7 and V is TRBV27; unclear D gene. Trimming took 3 bases from V and 4 from J, leaving 10 bases between them. This CDR3 is built from 13 residues. In germline, CDR1 is MNHEY, CDR2 SMNVEV (reference sequence).

The CDR3 spells CASSLAQGARNTIYF. The CDR3 coding sequence is TGTGCCAGCAGCTTGGCGCAGGGGGCGAGAAACACCATATATTTT. The chain has TRBV5-4 and TRBJ1-3, with TRBD1 matching over 8 bases. The CDR3 runs 15 residues. Trimming removed 0 bases from V and 5 bases from J; junction bases left unmatched: 4. CDR1 and CDR2 from the germline V gene are SGHNT and YYREEE (reference sequence).